This T cell receptor (beta chain) stems from a study of radiotherapy plus CTLA-4 blockade in lung cancer. Study observations and caveats: Response was reportedly best predicted by early blood T cell clone dynamics, with interferon-beta.

Details on this clone: Antigen specificity is unknown.

CDR3 length: 15 residues. V lost 0 bases to trimming and J lost 4 bases, with 10 bases between them. CDR1 is LGHNA and CDR2 is YNFKEQ in the germline V gene. The table came from immunoSEQ multiplex PCR; TCRdb's copy has only in-frame clones and leaves some out. The sample has 75,000 to 95,000 clones; roughly four fifths are singletons. Sequenced material: peripheral blood, taken from a patient treated with radiotherapy plus ipilimumab. This chain uses TRBV4-2 with TRBJ1-5; no reliable D call. This sequence was found in a human donor with non-small cell lung cancer that progressed on radiotherapy plus ipilimumab. CDR3 residues: CASSQEWRGNQPQHF. The CDR3 region has the DNA TGTGCCAGCAGCCAAGAATGGCGGGGAAATCAGCCCCAGCATTTT.